One and the same sample provided the 6 T cell receptor beta chains below, sequenced in a study of CD4 and CD8 cells across lung adenocarcinoma regions. Each CDR3 protein is one row after TCRdb ran MiXCR on the PCR reads. The sample holds about 20,000 distinct CDR3 sequences, roughly half seen once. The specimen sequenced was CD8+ T cells from the center of a lung tumor. These receptors were collected from a female donor with lung adenocarcinoma. The CD4 and CD8 labels of this study may be unreliable.

This clonotype has ten or more counts. This sequence joins TRBV7-2 and TRBJ2-5; weak D call: TRBD2 (6 bases). This CDR3 comprises 14 residues. V shed 0 bases and J shed 5 bases, with 10 bases lying between them. The germline gives CDR1 SGHTA, CDR2 FQGNSA. DNA of the CDR3: TGTGCCAGCAGCTTAGCGGGAGGAGGGGAGACCCAGTACTTC. This codes for CASSLAGGGETQYF.

The rearrangement joins TRBV27 to TRBJ2-5, with a tentative D call TRBD2 (7 bases). The closer fit of TRBJ2-3 to the DNA end suggests the J call may be wrong. CDR3 length: 15 residues. CDR1 and CDR2 from the germline V gene are MNHEY and SMNVEV (reference sequence). The CDR3 nucleotides read TGTGCCAGGGGGAGGGGGGCGGGTTACCAAGAGACGCAGTATTTT. This encodes CARGRGAGYQETQYF.

The J gene is TRBJ2-1, the V gene TRBV6-5; D not certain. The CDR3 runs to 14 residues. Germline V gene sequence: CDR1 MNHEY, CDR2 SVGAGI. V was pared by 6 bases and J by 13 bases, with 22 bases between. The CDR3 region has the DNA TGTGCCAGCAGAAACACGAGGAGCGTATGGATACAGTTCTTC. Encoded protein: CASRNTRSVWIQFF.

CDR3 DNA sequence: TGTGCCAGCAGTTTAACGTCCGGGGACGTCAGCAATCAGCCCCAGCATTTT. Amino acid sequence: CASSLTSGDVSNQPQHF. The chain carries TRBV27 and TRBJ1-5; D may be TRBD1 (5 bases). Germline-derived CDR1 and CDR2 are MNHEY and SMNVEV (reference sequence). CDR3 length: 17 amino acids. With 2 bases removed from V and 1 base from J, the gap between germline ends came to 15 bases.

By share, this clonotype counts as medium-sized. V gene TRBV11-3 combines with J gene TRBJ2-1; D is perhaps TRBD2 (6 bases). The CDR3 length is 16 residues. In germline, CDR1 is SGHNT, CDR2 YENEEA. Trimming cost V 0 bases and J 5 bases, with 14 bases left between them. The CDR3 coding sequence is TGTGCCAGCAGCTTAGATGGTGCGGGAAGAAACAATGAGCAGTTCTTC. Translated, it gives CASSLDGAGRNNEQFF. Full variable domain (outside the CDR3, taken from reference TRBV11-3 and TRBJ2-1): EAGVVQSPRYKIIEKKQPVAFWCNPISGHNTLYWYLQNLGQGPELLIRYENEEAVDDSQLPKDRFSAERLKGVDSTLKIQPAELGDSAVYLCASSLDGAGRNNEQFFGPGTRLTVL.

The rearrangement joins TRBV6-1 to TRBJ2-3, with no clear D. Per germline, CDR1 MNHNS and CDR2 SASEGT. The CDR3 extends over 14 amino acids. V gave up 4 bases and J gave up 5 bases, with 13 bases separating them. The CDR3 loop reads CASSGARLEDTQYF. The CDR3 nucleotides read TGTGCCAGCAGTGGGGCTCGTCTAGAAGATACGCAGTATTTT.